This record looks at one T cell receptor beta chain sequence and its context. Per the original methods: Using reference gene primer amplification, nucleated cell counts were estimated. Data came from immunoSEQ multiplex PCR; TCRdb stores just in-frame clones and leaves some out. That table supplies the V and J calls and clone size; D and trimming were determined from the DNA. The sample holds roughly 330,000 clones, roughly 88% seen once. The sample originates from a study of blood T cell repertoires in COVID-19. For recovered donors of Cohort 3, there were two negative PCRs, clearance, or symptom resolution. This CDR3 spans 14 amino acids. Germline V CDR1 and CDR2: SGHNT, YENEEA. The V and J ends lost 3 bases and 4 bases respectively, with 9 bases between them.

The source material was PBMCs or T cells enriched from blood (not recorded which). The rearrangement joins TRBV11-3 to TRBJ2-2; D perhaps matches TRBD1 (6 bases). The source is a man aged 25 to 40 who had recovered from COVID-19. DNA for the CDR3: TGTGCCAGCAGCTTTTCAGGGGTCACCGGGGAGCTGTTTTTT. Its translation is CASSFSGVTGELFF.